The T cell receptor beta chain described here comes from a study of human T cells and chemical hapten exposure (dated by TCRdb to the early 2020s). With respect to the entire study: For sensitization, 2% DPC in acetone was applied to an approximately 2 cm by approximately 2 cm area of upper inner arm skin. Weekly therapeutic DPC doses were additionally applied to the scalp of patients throughout the approximately 24-week study period. Patch testing was done on the upper back using Finn chambers containing 0.01% DPC, and results were scored after 6 days according to International Contact Dermatitis Research Group standards. The patient cohort, mostly female, included alopecia areata with under or over 50% scalp involvement, alopecia totalis and alopecia universalis. The libraries were sequenced as a pool, and the TCR yield per sample differed mostly because of small variations in library volumes within the pool. This study followed changes in the peripheral blood TCR repertoire in vivo during primary and secondary sensitization of alopecia patients to the hapten diphenylcyclopropenone (DPC). Patient blood was sampled pre-sensitization (week 0) and at 2, 6 and about 24 weeks after DPC sensitization. Blood for TCR sequencing was provided by twenty-nine alopecia patients at one to four time points (pre-sensitization, 2, 6 and 24 weeks).

The sample's time point label, in plain terms: patch test 1, 2 weeks after DPC sensitization. Sample treatment or condition, as interpreted from the label and publication: therapeutic diphenylcyclopropenone sensitization with weekly scalp DPC. Blood at each patch-test visit was drawn before the patch test was applied. Eligible patients were aged 18 to 70, diagnosed with alopecia, deemed suitable for DPC therapy, and excluded if pregnant. Total RNA was extracted from unfractionated whole blood collected in Tempus Blood RNA tubes. As to this clonotype: The specificity of this receptor is unknown. A much larger clone is a single base away; this may be a read error.

The research as a whole found: Significantly more large CDR3 similarity clusters were formed by expanded TCRs than by pre-sensitization or healthy control sets, consistent with antigen-driven responses. Patch test score correlated positively with the number of PT1 expanded TCRs, reaching significance at thresholds 8, 16 and 32 but not at 4. Repeated subsampling changed both the strength of the expansion versus patch-test correlation and the threshold at which that correlation became significant. The number of TCRs above 1 in 1000 frequency did not change with DPC sensitization; there was no evidence of global repertoire structure alterations. Because every patient had alopecia, a presumed autoimmune disease, the patients' immune response might differ from that of healthy individuals.

There are 13 amino acids in the CDR3, from cysteine to phenylalanine inclusive. Only CDR3 DNA is held: 39 bases, read in frame from base 1. V is pared back by 9 bases and J by 1 base, with 12 bases lying between the germline termini. Library generation was performed with RACE. TCRdb names NextSeq 500 as the instrument used. During library preparation, unique molecular identifiers were attached to individual cDNA molecules so that TCRs could be counted quantitatively and reproducibly. From each blood RNA sample, both TCR alpha and TCR beta chains were sequenced. Regarding the original processing steps: The median number of TCRs per sample was around 100,000, ranging from about 20,000 to 750,000. V, J and CDR3 annotation of the TCR reads was carried out using the Decombinator software suite. Every sample was subsampled to the same number of TCRs (28,000) for the PS versus PT1 abundance plots. TCRs were defined as expanded if absent before sensitization and observed at least eight times at the 2-week time point. Starting from the raw public reads, TCRdb applied fastp trimming at Q25, assembled clones with MiXCR and retained in-frame beta chains. CDR3 protein duplicates are merged, each entry listing the most common genes and DNA. TCRdb's processing, not the study's, gives the V and J calls here. This sample gives around 50,000 distinct CDR3 sequences in total; about 9.3% of them show up just once. The biggest ten clones account for 10% to 15% of the sample.

This TCR was sampled from a woman aged 40 to 50 with alopecia areata. Some clones in this sample may be carry-over from other donors' samples. The chain links TRBV12-3 or TRBV12-4 with TRBJ1-1; no D gene can be assigned with confidence. Sequencing was performed on whole blood, taken in connection with sensitization to the hapten diphenylcyclopropenone (DPC). The CDR3 is CASVPSGNTEAFF. The DNA is TGTGCCAGTGTTCCCTCGGGGAACACTGAAGCTTTCTTT.